This entry lists 18 T cell receptor beta chains sequenced from one sample in a study of T cells in Graves' hyperthyroidism and ophthalmopathy. RNA transcripts provided the source from which TCR beta CDR3 regions were amplified. HTBI primers drove first-round RT-PCR of the TCR CDR3. MiXCR was run by TCRdb on the multiplex PCR reads, yielding one entry per CDR3 protein. Among hundreds of thousands of distinct CDR3 sequences listed, just under 20% were seen once. Sequencing used blood. Receptors originate from a man aged 35-49 years with Graves' ophthalmopathy.

This clonotype was seen a handful of times. The rearrangement joins TRBV5-1 to TRBJ2-2, with TRBD1 matching 7 bases. Germline assignment: CDR1 SGHRS and CDR2 YFSETQ. The V segment lost 4 bases and the J segment 5 bases; nucleotides outside the gene matches: 11. The CDR3 extends over 16 amino acids. CDR3 residues: CASSRTGTVATGELFF. CDR3 DNA sequence: TGCGCCAGCAGCAGGACCGGGACAGTGGCAACCGGGGAGCTGTTTTTT.

This clonotype was seen just once. An end of the junction differs from the germline gene, which may be a read error. The chain couples TRBV4-1 to TRBJ2-7; TRBD2 matches at 9 bases. Germline V gene sequence: CDR1 MGHRA, CDR2 YSYEKL. The CDR3 is 14 residues long. As DNA, the CDR3 is TGTGCCAGCAGCCAAGTTAGCGGGGGAATCGAGCAGTACTTC. Translated: CASSQVSGGIEQYF.

This clonotype was recorded only once. This chain connects TRBV6-1 to TRBJ2-1, with 14 nucleotides matching TRBD2. The germline V gene has CDR1 MNHNS and CDR2 SASEGT. This CDR3 has 18 residues. The V segment lost 7 bases and the J segment 4 bases; nucleotides outside the gene matches: 12. The CDR3 here is CASTPGLAGVFSYNEQFF. CDR3 nucleotide sequence: TGTGCCAGCACCCCGGGACTAGCGGGAGTTTTTAGTTACAATGAGCAGTTCTTC.

The genes are TRBV27 and TRBJ2-1; 15 bases line up with TRBD2. From germline, CDR1 is MNHEY and CDR2 SMNVEV (reference sequence). The CDR3 has 15 residues. The junction had 5 bases not matched to a gene; V was cut back by 7 bases and J by 7 bases. CDR3 residues: CASTGTSGRLNEQFF. The DNA of the CDR3 is TGTGCCAGCACTGGGACTAGCGGGAGGTTAAATGAGCAGTTCTTC.

The table lists this clonotype with a few counts. The chain joins TRBV15 to TRBJ1-6; D remains ambiguous. The CDR3 runs to 17 residues. Germline CDR1 LNHNV, CDR2 YYDKDF (reference sequence). V was pared by 1 base and J by 5 bases, with 15 bases between. CDR3 loop: CATSRGTGHLHNSPLHF. The CDR3, as DNA: TGTGCCACCAGCAGAGGTACCGGGCACCTTCATAATTCACCCCTCCACTTT.

V is TRBV6-1 and J is TRBJ1-5; TRBD1 aligns across 12 bases. The CDR3 is 17 amino acids. The germline V gene has CDR1 MNHNS and CDR2 SASEGT. The V and J ends lost 8 bases and 2 bases, in that order; junction bases with no gene match: 10. CDR3 region: CASGTGGLGYGNQPQHF. Here the CDR3 DNA reads TGTGCCAGCGGGACAGGGGGCCTAGGCTATGGCAATCAGCCCCAGCATTTT.

This chain connects TRBV18 to TRBJ1-5; D not resolved. Trimming removed 2 bases at V and 5 bases at J, with 7 bases between. The germline CDR1 and CDR2 sequences are KGHSH and LQKENI. This CDR3 spans 13 amino acids. In DNA form, the CDR3 reads TGTGCCAGCTCACCAAGGGAGGATCAGCCCCAGCATTTT. As protein: CASSPREDQPQHF.

This rearrangement joins TRBV12-3 or TRBV12-4 to TRBJ2-2; D unclear. The CDR3 is 14 residues long. With 4 bases removed from V and 10 bases from J, the gap between germline ends came to 16 bases. The CDR3 here is CASSSPFGVEELFF. Written as DNA, the CDR3 is TGTGCCAGCAGTTCCCCTTTTGGTGTGGAGGAGCTGTTTTTT.

This clonotype was seen repeatedly, ten times or more. The V and J genes are TRBV12-3 or TRBV12-4 and TRBJ1-2; D not resolved. The CDR3 contains 12 residues. The V gene lost 6 bases and the J gene lost 8 bases, with 13 bases spanning the gap. In nucleotides, the CDR3 is TGTGCCAGCAGCCTCAACCTGGGAGGCTACACCTTC. Amino acid sequence: CASSLNLGGYTF.

Only a few counts were recorded for this clonotype. V is TRBV9 and J is TRBJ2-3; no firm D call. The V and J ends lost 3 bases and 7 bases respectively, with 12 bases between them. This CDR3 comprises 13 residues. From germline, CDR1 is SGDLS and CDR2 YYNGEE. The CDR3, as DNA: TGTGCCAGCAGCGCCCGACTCACCAATACGCAGTATTTT. Its protein is CASSARLTNTQYF.

This clonotype has a count of ten or more. The chain links TRBV6-1 to TRBJ1-2; 7 nucleotides align to TRBD1. CDR3 size: 15 residues. Germline V lookup: CDR1 MNHNS, CDR2 SASEGT. V lost 6 bases and J lost 3; bases outside the gene matches: 10. The CDR3 reads CASRPTTGADYGYTF. The CDR3 bases are TGTGCCAGCAGACCGACCACAGGGGCCGACTATGGCTACACCTTC.

This clonotype showed up many times. The chain combines TRBV20-1 with TRBJ2-7; 9 bases are shared with TRBD2. The J segment lost 7 bases and the V segment lost 7 bases, leaving 14 bases of the junction unmatched. Germline lookup yields CDR1 DFQATT and CDR2 SNEGSKA (reference sequence). This CDR3 is built from 14 residues. CDR3 bases: TGCAGTGTTCAGAGGACTAGCGAGATCGGGGAGCAGTACTTC. The encoded protein is CSVQRTSEIGEQYF.

For this clonotype: Since a much larger clone is just one base distant, this may be a read error. The rearrangement links TRBV5-1 to TRBJ2-1; TRBD1 aligns across 10 bases. Looked up from germline, CDR1 is SGHRS and CDR2 is YFSETQ. The CDR3 runs 15 residues. Here the CDR3 DNA reads TGCGCCAGCAGCTTGGACCGGGACAGGGGCAATGGGCAGTTCTTC. Its protein is CASSLDRDRGNGQFF.

This clonotype showed up just a few times. The V call is TRBV11-3, the J call TRBJ2-2; 8 bases map to TRBD1. V trimming: 5 bases; J trimming: 3 bases; junction bases outside the gene matches: 5. Germline V CDR1 and CDR2: SGHNT, YENEEA. The CDR3 consists of 15 residues. The chain's CDR3 is CASSSTGGHTGELFF. In DNA, the CDR3 is TGTGCCAGCAGCAGTACAGGGGGTCACACCGGGGAGCTGTTTTTT.

The rearrangement joins TRBV19 to TRBJ2-1; no clear D gene. The CDR3 covers 17 residues. V lost 0 bases to trimming and J lost 0 bases, with 12 bases between them. Germline CDR1 LNHDA, CDR2 SQIVND (reference sequence). Here the CDR3 reads CASSIDPASSSYNEQFF. The CDR3 coding sequence is TGTGCCAGTAGTATAGATCCAGCGTCCAGCTCCTACAATGAGCAGTTCTTC.

In this sample, this clonotype turned up once. The genes are TRBV20-1 and TRBJ2-5, with TRBD2 identical over 8 bases. Germline CDR1 DFQATT, CDR2 SNEGSKA (reference sequence). Trimming at V came to 4 bases and at J to 2 bases, leaving 12 bases not matched to a gene. The CDR3 has 16 amino acids. The CDR3 sequence is CSATDLGGGRQETQYF. CDR3 coding DNA: TGCAGTGCTACAGACCTCGGGGGGGGACGACAAGAGACCCAGTACTTC.

The rearrangement uses TRBV4-1 and TRBJ1-5; D is ambiguous. Germline V gene data show CDR1 as MGHRA and CDR2 as YSYEKL. CDR3 length equals 15 residues. Trimming removed 3 bases at V and 0 bases at J, with 9 bases between. CDR3 sequence (DNA): TGCGCCAGCAGCCAGTACAGTTATAGCAATCAGCCCCAGCATTTT. Its translation is CASSQYSYSNQPQHF.

The rearrangement links TRBV6-2 or TRBV6-3 to TRBJ1-5; TRBD1 aligns across 10 bases. In germline, CDR1 is MNHEY, CDR2 SVGEGT. J was trimmed by 2 bases and V by 6 bases; bases with no gene match: 16. The CDR3 covers 19 residues. The CDR3 DNA reads TGTGCCAGCAGCCGAGGACGGGACAGGGGATCGGCTGGCAATCAGCCCCAGCATTTT. This sequence encodes CASSRGRDRGSAGNQPQHF.